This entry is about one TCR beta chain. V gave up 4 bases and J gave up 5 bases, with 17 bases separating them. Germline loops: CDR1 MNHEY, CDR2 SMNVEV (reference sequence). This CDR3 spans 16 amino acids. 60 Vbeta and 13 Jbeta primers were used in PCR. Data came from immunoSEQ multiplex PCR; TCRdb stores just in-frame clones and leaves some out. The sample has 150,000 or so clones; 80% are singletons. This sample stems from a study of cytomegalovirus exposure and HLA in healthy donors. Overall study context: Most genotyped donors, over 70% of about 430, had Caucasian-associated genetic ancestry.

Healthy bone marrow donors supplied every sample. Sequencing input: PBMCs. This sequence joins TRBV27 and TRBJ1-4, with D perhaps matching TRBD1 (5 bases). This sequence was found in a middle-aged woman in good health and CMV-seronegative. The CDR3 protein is CASSSAARGVNEKLFF. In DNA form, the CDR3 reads TGTGCCAGCAGTTCGGCCGCCCGGGGGGTAAATGAAAAACTGTTTTTT.